These 9 T cell receptor beta chains were sequenced from one sample in a study of T cells in Graves' hyperthyroidism and ophthalmopathy. Regions amplified from RNA transcripts were the TCR beta CDR3 regions. RT-PCR in the first round (using the HTBI primer set) targeted the TCR CDR3. TCRdb re-called the multiplex PCR reads with MiXCR, one entry per CDR3 protein. The table includes a few hundred thousand distinct CDR3 sequences, 20% to 25% detected once. The specimen sequenced was blood. The receptors stem from a woman aged 65 to 85 with Graves' ophthalmopathy.

This clonotype was counted many times. The chain carries TRBV12-3 or TRBV12-4 and TRBJ1-5; 9 bases agree with TRBD1. The junction had 5 bases not matched to a gene; V was cut back by 5 bases and J by 6 bases. This CDR3 region has 14 residues. CDR3 sequence reads: CASSLQGAGQPQHF. The CDR3, as DNA: TGTGCCAGCAGTCTACAGGGGGCTGGTCAGCCCCAGCATTTT.

This clonotype was seen a handful of times. The gene calls are TRBV3-1 and TRBJ2-7; 13 positions agree with TRBD2. Germline V CDR1 and CDR2: LGHDT, YNNKEL (reference sequence). The CDR3 covers 15 residues. V was pared by 5 bases and J by 3 bases, with 4 bases of the junction left unmatched. As DNA, the CDR3 is TGTGCCAGCAGCTCGGGACTAGCGGGAAACTACGAGCAGTACTTC. This translates into CASSSGLAGNYEQYF.

J is TRBJ2-5 and V is TRBV19; D perhaps matches TRBD1 (7 bases). CDR1 is LNHDA and CDR2 is SQIVND in the germline V gene (reference sequence). The CDR3 runs to 14 residues. With 10 bases removed from V and 4 bases from J, the gap between germline ends came to 19 bases. CDR3 in amino acids: CATSSGGGPETQYF. Written as DNA, the CDR3 is TGTGCCACCTCCTCTGGAGGGGGCCCAGAGACCCAGTACTTC.

A few counts support this clonotype. The rearrangement joins TRBV20-1 to TRBJ1-4; D possibly corresponds to TRBD1 (5 bases). The CDR3 spans 13 residues. Germline CDR1 and CDR2: DFQATT and SNEGSKA (reference sequence). With 3 bases removed from V and 8 bases from J, the gap between germline ends came to 13 bases. The CDR3 nucleotides read TGCAGTGCTAGGGGGGGTTTGATAGAAAAACTGTTTTTT. It translates to CSARGGLIEKLFF.

V gene TRBV7-9 combines with J gene TRBJ1-1; D is perhaps TRBD1 (5 bases). The germline V gene encodes CDR1 SEHNR and CDR2 FQNEAQ (reference sequence). V shed 1 base and J shed 1 base, with 10 bases lying between them. The CDR3 contains 15 residues. CDR3 residues: CASSLEGQRNTEAFF. The CDR3, as DNA: TGTGCCAGCAGCTTAGAAGGACAACGGAACACTGAAGCTTTCTTT.

The sample holds a few counts of this clonotype. The chain employs TRBV19 and TRBJ1-1; 9 nucleotides match TRBD1. Unmatched junction bases numbered 6, after V lost 5 bases and J lost 5 bases. The CDR3 is 14 amino acids. CDR1 is LNHDA, CDR2 SQIVND, per germline (reference sequence). Here the CDR3 DNA reads TGTGCCAGTAGTTTCAACAGGGGGCGGACTGAAGCTTTCTTT. This gives the protein CASSFNRGRTEAFF.

Many counts were recorded for this clonotype. The genes are TRBV5-1 and TRBJ2-1, with 9 bases that match TRBD2. The CDR3 length is 15 residues. The trim removed 5 bases at V and 5 bases at J, leaving 8 bases unmatched. Germline lookup yields CDR1 SGHRS and CDR2 YFSETQ. The CDR3 DNA sequence: TGCGCCAGCAGGGGGGCTAGCGGGACCAACAATGAGCAGTTCTTC. Its protein is CASRGASGTNNEQFF.

This clonotype was counted a few times. The chain employs TRBV29-1 and TRBJ2-1, with a possible D match to TRBD1 (6 bases). With 6 bases removed from V and 5 bases from J, the gap between germline ends came to 17 bases. Germline V gene lookup returns CDR1 SQVTM and CDR2 ANQGSEA. There are 14 residues in the CDR3. The CDR3 nucleotides are TGCAGCGTCCAGTCTCAGGGGCTAAACAATGAGCAGTTCTTC. It codes for CSVQSQGLNNEQFF.

This clonotype has a handful of counts. The CDR3 spells CASRTPGGQIYGYTF. CDR3 DNA: TGTGCCAGTAGAACTCCTGGGGGACAGATCTATGGCTACACCTTC. V is TRBV19 and J is TRBJ1-2; 7 bases are shared with TRBD1. Germline-derived CDR1 and CDR2 are LNHDA and SQIVND (reference sequence). The CDR3 spans 15 residues. Germline trimming cut 6 bases from V and 4 bases from J; bases unmatched to any gene: 11.